This TCR beta chain was recovered during a study of metastatic and nonmetastatic thyroid tumors. Looking at the study overall: Thyroid patients, malignant and benign, had repertoires compared across blood and tumor or nodule tissue.

Relative to its sample, this clone is medium-sized. Each patient came to thyroid surgery without any prior treatment (of any kind). TCRdb re-clonotyped the PCR reads via MiXCR. The profile covers about 13,000 clones, with about 27% appearing a single time and 18% taken by the ten largest. Germline V lookup: CDR1 SGHAT, CDR2 FQNNGV. CDR3 length equals 15 residues. Trimming left V 1 base short and J 0 bases short, with 10 bases between. Sequencing used tumor tissue. This TCR was recovered from a female donor with papillary thyroid cancer or a benign thyroid nodule (not recorded which). Some clones in this sample may be carry-over from other donors' samples. V gene TRBV11-2 combines with J gene TRBJ2-7, with D possibly being TRBD1 (5 bases). CDR3 sequence reads: CASSLVPDNSYEQYF. In DNA form, the CDR3 reads TGTGCCAGCAGCTTAGTTCCGGACAACTCCTACGAGCAGTACTTC. The complete variable domain, with remaining parts taken from reference TRBV11-2 and TRBJ2-7, reads EAGVAQSPRYKIIEKRQSVAFWCNPISGHATLYWYQQILGQGPKLLIQFQNNGVVDDSQLPKDRFSAERLKGVDSTLKIQPAKLEDSAVYLCASSLVPDNSYEQYFGPGTRLTVT.